This entry concerns a single T cell receptor beta chain. The antigen is undetermined. The source material, RNA transcripts, was used to amplify TCR beta CDR3 regions. Initially, a first-round RT-PCR of the TCR CDR3 employed the HTBI primer set. TCRdb processed the multiplex PCR reads anew with MiXCR; each CDR3 protein has one entry. The table has 500,000 to 750,000 distinct CDR3 sequences, approximately 14% seen once. Cells are PBMCs isolated from roughly 9.3 ml of fresh blood. V lost 7 bases and J 5 bases, leaving 16 bases between the germline ends. In germline, CDR1 is SGHTA, CDR2 FQGNSA. The CDR3 totals 14 residues. These data come from a study of T cells in Graves' hyperthyroidism and ophthalmopathy. At the level of the study: At the time of initial diagnosis and before any treatment, peripheral blood was collected. Study observations and caveats: Separation of ophthalmopathy from stable hyperthyroidism was achieved by a 13 V-J model.

The sequence derives from a woman in her twenties or thirties with Graves' hyperthyroidism. The material sequenced was blood. The chain links TRBV7-2 to TRBJ2-3; perhaps D is TRBD1 or TRBD2 (5 bases each). The CDR3 sequence: CASTTPGTGDTQYF. The CDR3 DNA is TGTGCCAGCACCACTCCGGGGACCGGAGATACGCAGTATTTT.